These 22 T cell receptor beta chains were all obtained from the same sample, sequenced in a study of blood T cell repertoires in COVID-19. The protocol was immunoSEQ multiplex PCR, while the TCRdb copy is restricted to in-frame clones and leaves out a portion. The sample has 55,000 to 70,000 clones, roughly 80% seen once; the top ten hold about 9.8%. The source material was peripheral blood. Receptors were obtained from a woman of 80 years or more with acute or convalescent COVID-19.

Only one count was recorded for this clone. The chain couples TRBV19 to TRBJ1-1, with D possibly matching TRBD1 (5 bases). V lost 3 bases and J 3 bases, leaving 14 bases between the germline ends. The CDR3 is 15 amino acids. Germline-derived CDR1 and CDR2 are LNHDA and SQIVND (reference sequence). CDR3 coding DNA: TGTGCCAGTAGTATGCGGCGGACGGGGGACACTGAAGCTTTCTTT. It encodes CASSMRRTGDTEAFF.

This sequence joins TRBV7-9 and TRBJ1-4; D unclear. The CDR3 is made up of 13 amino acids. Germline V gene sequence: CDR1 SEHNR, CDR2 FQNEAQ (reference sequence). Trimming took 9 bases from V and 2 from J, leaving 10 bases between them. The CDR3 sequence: CASQLLTNEKLFF. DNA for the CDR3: TGTGCCAGTCAACTTCTGACTAATGAAAAACTGTTTTTT.

CDR3 in DNA: TGCGCCAGCGCCACACAAAGCTCCTATAATTCACCCCTCCACTTT. Its translation: CASATQSSYNSPLHF. This rearrangement joins TRBV5-1 to TRBJ1-6; no clear D. The CDR3 extends over 15 amino acids. Germline CDR1 SGHRS, CDR2 YFSETQ. V was shortened by 7 bases and J by 0 bases, with 11 bases between the two germline ends.

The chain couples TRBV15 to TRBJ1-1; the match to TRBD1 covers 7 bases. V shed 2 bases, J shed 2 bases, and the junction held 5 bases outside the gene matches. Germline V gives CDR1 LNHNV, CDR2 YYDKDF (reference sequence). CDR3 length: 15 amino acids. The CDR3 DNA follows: TGTGCCACCAGCAGACGACAGGGTTTTAACACTGAAGCTTTCTTT. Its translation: CATSRRQGFNTEAFF.

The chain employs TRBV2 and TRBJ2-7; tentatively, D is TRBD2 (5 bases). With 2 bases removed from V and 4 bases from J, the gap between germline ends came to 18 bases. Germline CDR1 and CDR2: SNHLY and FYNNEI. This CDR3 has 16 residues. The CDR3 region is CASSEIILGKRYEQYF. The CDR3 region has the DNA TGTGCCAGCAGTGAAATTATATTGGGGAAGCGGTACGAGCAGTACTTC.

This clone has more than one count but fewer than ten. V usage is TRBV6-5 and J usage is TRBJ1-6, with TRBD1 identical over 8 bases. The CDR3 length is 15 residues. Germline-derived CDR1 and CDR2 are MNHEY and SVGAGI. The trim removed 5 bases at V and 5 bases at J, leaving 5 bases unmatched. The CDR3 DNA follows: TGTGCCAGCAGTCGACAGGGGATTAATAATTCACCCCTCCACTTT. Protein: CASSRQGINNSPLHF.

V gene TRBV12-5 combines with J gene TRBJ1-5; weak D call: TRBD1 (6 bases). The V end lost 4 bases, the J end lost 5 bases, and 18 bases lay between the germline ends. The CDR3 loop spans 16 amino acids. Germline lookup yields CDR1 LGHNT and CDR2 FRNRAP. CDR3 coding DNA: TGTGCTAGTGGTTCACCAGGGGATCCACGATATCAGCCCCAGCATTTT. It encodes CASGSPGDPRYQPQHF.

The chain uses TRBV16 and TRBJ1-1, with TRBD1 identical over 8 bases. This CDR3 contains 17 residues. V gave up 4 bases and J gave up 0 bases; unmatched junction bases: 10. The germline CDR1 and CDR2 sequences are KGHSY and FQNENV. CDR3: CASSPDRGRRMNTEAFF. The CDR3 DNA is TGTGCCAGCAGCCCTGACAGGGGCAGAAGGATGAACACTGAAGCTTTCTTT.

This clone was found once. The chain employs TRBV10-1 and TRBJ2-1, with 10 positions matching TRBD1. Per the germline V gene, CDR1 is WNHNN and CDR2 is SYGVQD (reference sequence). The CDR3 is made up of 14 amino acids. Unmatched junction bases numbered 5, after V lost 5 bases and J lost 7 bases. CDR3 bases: TGCGCCAGCAGTTTGTCGGGACAGGGGAATGAGCAGTTCTTC. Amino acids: CASSLSGQGNEQFF.

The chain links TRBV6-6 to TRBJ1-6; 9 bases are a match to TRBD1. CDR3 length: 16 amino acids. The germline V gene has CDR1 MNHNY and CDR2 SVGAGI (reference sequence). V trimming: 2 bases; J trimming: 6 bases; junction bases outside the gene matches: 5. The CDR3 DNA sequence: TGTGCCAGCAGTTACCCGGGACAGGGAAGTAATTCACCCCTCCACTTT. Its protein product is CASSYPGQGSNSPLHF.

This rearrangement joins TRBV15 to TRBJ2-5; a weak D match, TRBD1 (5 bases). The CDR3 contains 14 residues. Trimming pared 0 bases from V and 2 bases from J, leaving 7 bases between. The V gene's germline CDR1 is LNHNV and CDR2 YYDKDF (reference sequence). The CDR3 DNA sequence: TGTGCCACCAGCAGAGAAGGGGTTCAAGAGACCCAGTACTTC. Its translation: CATSREGVQETQYF.

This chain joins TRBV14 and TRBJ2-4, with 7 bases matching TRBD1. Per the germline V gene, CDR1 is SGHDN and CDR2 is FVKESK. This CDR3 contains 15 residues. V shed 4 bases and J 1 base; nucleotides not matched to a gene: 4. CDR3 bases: TGTGCCAGCAGCCCGACAGGGATGGCCAAAAACATTCAGTACTTC. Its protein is CASSPTGMAKNIQYF.

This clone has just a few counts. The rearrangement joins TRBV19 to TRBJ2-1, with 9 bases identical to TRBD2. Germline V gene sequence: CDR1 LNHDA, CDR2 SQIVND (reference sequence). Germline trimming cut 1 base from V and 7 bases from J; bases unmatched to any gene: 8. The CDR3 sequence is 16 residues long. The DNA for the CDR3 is TGTGCCAGTAGTATAGGGCGGGGGGGCCTAGGAAATGAGCAGTTCTTC. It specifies CASSIGRGGLGNEQFF.

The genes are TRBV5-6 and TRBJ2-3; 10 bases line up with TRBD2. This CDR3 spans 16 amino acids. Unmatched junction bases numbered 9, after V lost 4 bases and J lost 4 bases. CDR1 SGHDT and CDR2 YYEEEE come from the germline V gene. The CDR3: CASSRRLAGGADTQYF. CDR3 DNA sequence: TGTGCCAGCAGCCGACGACTAGCGGGTGGCGCAGATACGCAGTATTTT.

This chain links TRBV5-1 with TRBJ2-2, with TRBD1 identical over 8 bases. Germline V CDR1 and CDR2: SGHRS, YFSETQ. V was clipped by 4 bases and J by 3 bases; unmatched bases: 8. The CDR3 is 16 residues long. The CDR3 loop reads CASSVGTGPYTGELFF. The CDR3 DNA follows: TGCGCCAGCAGCGTCGGGACAGGTCCTTACACCGGGGAGCTGTTTTTT.

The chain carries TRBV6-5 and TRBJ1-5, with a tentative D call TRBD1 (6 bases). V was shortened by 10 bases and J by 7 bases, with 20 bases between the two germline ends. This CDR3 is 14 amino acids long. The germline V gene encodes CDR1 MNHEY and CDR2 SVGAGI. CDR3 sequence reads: CAIQSAGTIQPQHF. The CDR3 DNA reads TGTGCCATCCAAAGTGCCGGGACAATCCAGCCCCAGCATTTT.

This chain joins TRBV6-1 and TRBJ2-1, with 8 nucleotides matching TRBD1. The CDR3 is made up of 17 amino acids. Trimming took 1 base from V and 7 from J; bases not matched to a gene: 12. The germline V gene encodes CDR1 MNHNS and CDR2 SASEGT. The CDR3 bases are TGTGCCAGCAGTGAAGGGGCCTTGGGACAGGTCATGAATGAGCAGTTCTTC. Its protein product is CASSEGALGQVMNEQFF.

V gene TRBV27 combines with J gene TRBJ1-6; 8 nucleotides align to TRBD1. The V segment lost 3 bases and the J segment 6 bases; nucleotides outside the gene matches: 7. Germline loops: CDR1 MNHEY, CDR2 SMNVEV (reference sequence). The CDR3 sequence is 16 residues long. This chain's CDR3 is CASSFSQGARNSPLHF. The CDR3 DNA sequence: TGTGCCAGCAGTTTCTCCCAGGGGGCGCGTAATTCACCCCTCCACTTT.

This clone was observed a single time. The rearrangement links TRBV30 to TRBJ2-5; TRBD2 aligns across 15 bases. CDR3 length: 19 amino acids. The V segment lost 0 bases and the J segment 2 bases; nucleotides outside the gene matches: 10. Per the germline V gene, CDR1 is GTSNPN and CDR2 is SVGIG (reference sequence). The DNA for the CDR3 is TGTGCCTGGAGTGTCGGGGGACTAGCGGGGGGCCTACCGCAAGAGACCCAGTACTTC. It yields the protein CAWSVGGLAGGLPQETQYF. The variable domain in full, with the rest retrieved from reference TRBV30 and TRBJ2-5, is SQTIHQWPATLVQPVGSPLSLECTVEGTSNPNLYWYRQAAGRGLQLLFYSVGIGQISSEVPQNLSASRPQDRQFILSSKKLLLSDSGFYLCAWSVGGLAGGLPQETQYFGPGTRLLVL.

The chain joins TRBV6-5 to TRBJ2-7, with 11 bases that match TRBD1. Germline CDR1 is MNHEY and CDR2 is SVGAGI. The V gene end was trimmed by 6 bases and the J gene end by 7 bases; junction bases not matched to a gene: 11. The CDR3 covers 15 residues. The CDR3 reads CASRRSRDRGGEQYF. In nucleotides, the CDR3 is TGTGCCAGCAGGCGATCCCGGGACAGGGGGGGGGAGCAGTACTTC.

The CDR3 spells CASSLRGARGYQETQYF. As DNA, the CDR3 is TGTGCCAGCAGTTTGCGGGGTGCACGGGGGTACCAAGAGACCCAGTACTTC. This chain links TRBV27 with TRBJ2-5; possible D gene TRBD2, 6 bases. The CDR3 contains 17 residues. The ends were cut back, 3 bases at V and 0 bases at J, with 17 bases in the middle. Germline V gives CDR1 MNHEY, CDR2 SMNVEV (reference sequence).

In DNA form, the CDR3 reads TGTGCCAGCAGTGACATGGGGAGAGTTGAAGCTTTCTTT. It encodes CASSDMGRVEAFF. The chain joins TRBV25-1 to TRBJ1-1; D is unclear. Germline assignment: CDR1 MGHDK and CDR2 SYGVNS. Trimming left V 3 bases short and J 7 bases short, with 12 bases between. This CDR3 comprises 13 residues.